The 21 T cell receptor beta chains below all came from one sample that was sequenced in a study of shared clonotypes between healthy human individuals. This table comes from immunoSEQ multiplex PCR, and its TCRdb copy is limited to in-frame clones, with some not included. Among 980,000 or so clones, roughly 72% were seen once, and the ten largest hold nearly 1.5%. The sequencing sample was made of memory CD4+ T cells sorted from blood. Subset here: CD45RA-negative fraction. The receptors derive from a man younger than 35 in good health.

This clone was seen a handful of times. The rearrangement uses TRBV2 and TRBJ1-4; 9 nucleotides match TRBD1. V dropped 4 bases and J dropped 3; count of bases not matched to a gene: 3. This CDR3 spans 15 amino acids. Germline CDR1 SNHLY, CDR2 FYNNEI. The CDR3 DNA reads TGTGCCAGCAGTGCGGACAGGGGTGCTAATGAAAAACTGTTTTTT. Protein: CASSADRGANEKLFF.

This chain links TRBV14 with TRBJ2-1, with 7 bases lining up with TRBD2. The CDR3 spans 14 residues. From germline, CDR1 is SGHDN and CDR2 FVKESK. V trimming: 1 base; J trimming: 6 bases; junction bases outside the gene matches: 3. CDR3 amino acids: CASSQVRGVNEQFF. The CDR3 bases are TGTGCCAGCAGCCAAGTCCGGGGGGTCAATGAGCAGTTCTTC.

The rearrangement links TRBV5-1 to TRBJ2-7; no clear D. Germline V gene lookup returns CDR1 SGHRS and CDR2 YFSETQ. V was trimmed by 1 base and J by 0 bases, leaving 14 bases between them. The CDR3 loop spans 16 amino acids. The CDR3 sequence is CASSLPGTTLSYEQYF. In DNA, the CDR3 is TGCGCCAGCAGCTTGCCAGGTACAACGCTCTCCTACGAGCAGTACTTC.

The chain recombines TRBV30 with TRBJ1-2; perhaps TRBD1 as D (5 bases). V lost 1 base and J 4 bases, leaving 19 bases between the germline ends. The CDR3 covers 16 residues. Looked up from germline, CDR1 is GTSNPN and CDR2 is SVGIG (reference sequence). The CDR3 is CAWSAAGLGEIYGYTF. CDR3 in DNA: TGTGCCTGGAGTGCGGCCGGCTTGGGGGAAATCTATGGCTACACCTTC.

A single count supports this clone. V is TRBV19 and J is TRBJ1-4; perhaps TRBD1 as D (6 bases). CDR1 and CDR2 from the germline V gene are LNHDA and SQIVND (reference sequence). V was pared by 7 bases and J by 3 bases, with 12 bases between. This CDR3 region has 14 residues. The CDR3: CASTNRASNEKLFF. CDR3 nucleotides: TGTGCCAGTACTAACAGGGCCTCTAATGAAAAACTGTTTTTT.

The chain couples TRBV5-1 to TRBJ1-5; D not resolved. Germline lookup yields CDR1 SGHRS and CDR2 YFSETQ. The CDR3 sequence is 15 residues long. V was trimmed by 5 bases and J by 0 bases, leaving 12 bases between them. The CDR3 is CASRIGPGSNQPQHF. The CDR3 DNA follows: TGCGCCAGCAGAATTGGGCCCGGTAGCAATCAGCCCCAGCATTTT.

The CDR3 DNA follows: TGCGCCAGCAGTAAGGGGGCAGGGGGCATCAGTGGTGCCAAAAACATTCAGTACTTC. Residues: CASSKGAGGISGAKNIQYF. The chain couples TRBV4-3 to TRBJ2-4; 8 bases are shared with TRBD1. Germline V gene lookup returns CDR1 LGHNA and CDR2 YSLEER. The CDR3 covers 19 residues. Trimming removed 6 bases from V and 1 base from J; junction bases left unmatched: 17.

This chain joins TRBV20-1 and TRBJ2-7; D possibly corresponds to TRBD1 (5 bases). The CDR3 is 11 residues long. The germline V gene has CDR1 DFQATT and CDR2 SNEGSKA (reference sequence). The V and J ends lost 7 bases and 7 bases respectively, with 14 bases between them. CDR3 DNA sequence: TGCAGTGAAAGCAGGGAAAGAGAGCAGTACTTC. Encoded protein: CSESREREQYF.

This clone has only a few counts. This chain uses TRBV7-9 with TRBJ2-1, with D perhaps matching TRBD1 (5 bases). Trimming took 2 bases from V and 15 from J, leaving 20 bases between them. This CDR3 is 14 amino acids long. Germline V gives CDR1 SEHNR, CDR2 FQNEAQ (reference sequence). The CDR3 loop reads CASSLILTKGVLFF. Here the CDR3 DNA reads TGTGCCAGCAGCTTAATACTCACTAAAGGGGTGTTGTTCTTC.

DNA of the CDR3: TGTGCCAGCAGTTTTAGTCCGCGTGAGACCCAGTACTTC. Translating gives CASSFSPRETQYF. The rearrangement links TRBV2 to TRBJ2-5; D remains ambiguous. V gave up 5 bases and J gave up 5 bases, with 12 bases separating them. CDR3 length: 13 amino acids. CDR1 is SNHLY, CDR2 FYNNEI, per germline. Complete variable domain (other parts from reference TRBV2 and TRBJ2-5): EPEVTQTPSHQVTQMGQEVILRCVPISNHLYFYWYRQILGQKVEFLVSFYNNEISEKSEIFDDQFSVERPDGSNFTLKIRSTKLEDSAMYFCASSFSPRETQYFGPGTRLLVL.

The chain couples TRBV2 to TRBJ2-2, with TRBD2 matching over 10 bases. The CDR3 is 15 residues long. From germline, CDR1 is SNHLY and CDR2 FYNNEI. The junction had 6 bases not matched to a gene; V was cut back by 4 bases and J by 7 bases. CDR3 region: CASSATSGEGGELFF. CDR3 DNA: TGTGCCAGCAGTGCCACTAGCGGGGAAGGCGGGGAGCTGTTTTTT.

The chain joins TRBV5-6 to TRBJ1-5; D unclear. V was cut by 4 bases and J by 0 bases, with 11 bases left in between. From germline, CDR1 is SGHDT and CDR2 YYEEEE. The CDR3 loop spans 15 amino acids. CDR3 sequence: CASSAGGYSNQPQHF. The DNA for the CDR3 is TGTGCCAGCAGCGCGGGAGGTTATAGCAATCAGCCCCAGCATTTT.

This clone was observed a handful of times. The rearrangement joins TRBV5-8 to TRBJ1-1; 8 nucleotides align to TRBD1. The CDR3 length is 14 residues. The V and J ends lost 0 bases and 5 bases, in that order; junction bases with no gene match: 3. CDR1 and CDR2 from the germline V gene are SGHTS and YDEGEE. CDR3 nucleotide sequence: TGTGCCAGCAGCTTGGCCAGGGGGCTTACTGAAGCTTTCTTT. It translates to CASSLARGLTEAFF.

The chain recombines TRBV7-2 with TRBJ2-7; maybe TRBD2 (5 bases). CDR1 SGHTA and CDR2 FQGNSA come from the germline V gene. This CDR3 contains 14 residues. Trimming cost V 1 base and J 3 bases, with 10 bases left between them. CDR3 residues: CASSLEGTSYEQYF. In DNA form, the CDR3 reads TGTGCCAGCAGCTTAGAAGGTACTAGCTACGAGCAGTACTTC.

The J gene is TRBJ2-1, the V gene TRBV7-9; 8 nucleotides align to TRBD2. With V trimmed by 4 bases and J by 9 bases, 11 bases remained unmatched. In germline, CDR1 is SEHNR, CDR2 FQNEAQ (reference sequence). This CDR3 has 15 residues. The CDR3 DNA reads TGTGCCAGCAGCTACGGGACTAGTCACTGGGGTGAGCAGTTCTTC. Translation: CASSYGTSHWGEQFF.

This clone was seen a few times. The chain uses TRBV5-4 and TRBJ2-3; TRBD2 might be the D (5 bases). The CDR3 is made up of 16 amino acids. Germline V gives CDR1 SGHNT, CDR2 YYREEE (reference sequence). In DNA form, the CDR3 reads TGTATCAGCAGCTTGGATCGGGGAAGGTACACAGATACGCAGTATTTT. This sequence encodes CISSLDRGRYTDTQYF.

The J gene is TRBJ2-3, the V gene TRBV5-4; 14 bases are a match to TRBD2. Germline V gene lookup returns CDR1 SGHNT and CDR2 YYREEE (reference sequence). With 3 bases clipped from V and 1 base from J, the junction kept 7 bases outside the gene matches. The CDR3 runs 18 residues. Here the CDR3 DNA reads TGTGCCAGCAGCTCGCGTTCGACTAGCGGGAGGGGCACAGATACGCAGTATTTT. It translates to CASSSRSTSGRGTDTQYF.

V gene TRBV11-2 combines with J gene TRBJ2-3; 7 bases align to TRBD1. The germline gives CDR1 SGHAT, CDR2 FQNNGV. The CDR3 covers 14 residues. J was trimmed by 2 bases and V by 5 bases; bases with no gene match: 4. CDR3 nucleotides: TGTGCCAGCAGCATGACAGGGTTCACAGATACGCAGTATTTT. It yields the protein CASSMTGFTDTQYF.

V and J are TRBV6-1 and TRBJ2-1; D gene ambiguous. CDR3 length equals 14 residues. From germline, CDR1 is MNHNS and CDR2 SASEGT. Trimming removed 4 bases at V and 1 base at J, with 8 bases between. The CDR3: CASSADKSYNEQFF. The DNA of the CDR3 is TGTGCCAGCAGTGCGGATAAGTCCTACAATGAGCAGTTCTTC.

CDR3 protein: CASTKSGTVREQYF. DNA of the CDR3: TGTGCCAGCACCAAGTCGGGGACAGTCAGAGAGCAGTACTTC. V usage is TRBV6-6 and J usage is TRBJ2-7; the match to TRBD1 covers 7 bases. There are 14 residues in the CDR3. CDR1 MNHNY and CDR2 SVGAGI come from the germline V gene (reference sequence). V lost 7 bases to trimming and J lost 7 bases; unmatched junction nucleotides: 13.

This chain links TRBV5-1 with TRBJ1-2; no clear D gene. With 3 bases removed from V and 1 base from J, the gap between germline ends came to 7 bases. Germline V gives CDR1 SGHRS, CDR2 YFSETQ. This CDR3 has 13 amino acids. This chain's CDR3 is CASSSTYNYGYTF. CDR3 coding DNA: TGCGCCAGCAGCTCAACATATAACTATGGCTACACCTTC. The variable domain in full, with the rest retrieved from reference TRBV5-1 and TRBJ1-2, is KAGVTQTPRYLIKTRGQQVTLSCSPISGHRSVSWYQQTPGQGLQFLFEYFSETQRNKGNFPGRFSGRQFSNSRSEMNVSTLELGDSALYLCASSSTYNYGYTFGSGTRLTVV.